This T cell receptor (beta chain) was recorded in a study of blood T cell repertoires in COVID-19. The repertoire was sequenced with immunoSEQ multiplex PCR; TCRdb's copy has only in-frame clones and lacks some. The sample gives about 140,000 clones, 77% of which show up once; 9% is in the top ten. Trimming stripped 5 bases from V and 0 bases from J, with 9 bases between. There are 14 residues in the CDR3. In germline, CDR1 is MNHNY, CDR2 SVGAGI (reference sequence). Sequencing used peripheral blood. This sequence was found in a woman aged 45-65 years with active or convalescent COVID-19. The J gene is TRBJ2-3, the V gene TRBV6-6; TRBD2 might be the D (6 bases). CDR3 coding DNA: TGTGCCAGCAGTCCGGGACTGAGCACAGATACGCAGTATTTT. Amino acids: CASSPGLSTDTQYF.